The 9 T cell receptor beta chains in this list originate from one sample, sequenced in a study of cytomegalovirus exposure and HLA in healthy donors (dated by TCRdb to about 2017). Library method: the immunoSEQ multiplex PCR assay. For the multiplex PCR, a mixture combining 60 forward primers for TCR Vbeta segments and 13 reverse primers for TCR Jbeta segments was used. Here the immuneACCESS table is served through TCRdb, limited to in-frame sequences with V and J called. Missing clones are a known gap in these copies; in checked studies unresolved V genes cover under half, and the rest lacks a known reason. A total of 150,000 to 200,000 clones appear in this sample, 80% of them only once. The ten largest clones represent about 15% of the sample. Sequences were obtained from PBMCs. The receptors derive from a woman aged 40 to 50 in good health and CMV-seronegative.

This clone appeared a single time. V gene TRBV2 combines with J gene TRBJ2-3; 11 nucleotides match TRBD2. The CDR3 extends over 12 amino acids. Trimming at V came to 7 bases and at J to 11 bases, leaving 5 bases not matched to a gene. The germline V gene has CDR1 SNHLY and CDR2 FYNNEI. The CDR3 sequence: CASTVGTSGQYF. The CDR3 coding sequence is TGTGCCAGCACCGTGGGGACTAGCGGGCAGTATTTT.

This clone was detected a few times. The chain joins TRBV11-3 to TRBJ2-1; 11 bases match TRBD1. With 9 bases clipped from V and 7 bases from J, the junction kept 5 bases outside the gene matches. Germline V lookup: CDR1 SGHNT, CDR2 YENEEA. The CDR3 is made up of 13 amino acids. CDR3 sequence reads: CASEDRGPNEQFF. The CDR3, as DNA: TGTGCCAGTGAGGACAGGGGGCCTAATGAGCAGTTCTTC.

This clone occurred a few times. The V gene is TRBV5-4, the J gene TRBJ2-5, with TRBD1 as a possible D gene (5 bases). V gave up 2 bases and J gave up 2 bases, with 10 bases separating them. Looked up from germline, CDR1 is SGHNT and CDR2 is YYREEE (reference sequence). This CDR3 is 14 amino acids long. The CDR3 DNA is TGTGCCAGCAGCTTCAGGGCAAGGCAAGAGACCCAGTACTTC. Its protein product is CASSFRARQETQYF.

This clone has a single count. This sequence joins TRBV15 and TRBJ1-2, with D possibly matching TRBD1 (6 bases). CDR1 LNHNV and CDR2 YYDKDF come from the germline V gene (reference sequence). The V end lost 0 bases, the J end lost 2 bases, and 16 bases lay between the germline ends. This CDR3 spans 17 amino acids. CDR3 nucleotides: TGTGCCACCAGCAGAGAAAAGGGTAAAACAGGGAACTATGGCTACACCTTC. This sequence encodes CATSREKGKTGNYGYTF.

The chain is built from TRBV6-5 and TRBJ2-7; 11 nucleotides align to TRBD2. Per the germline V gene, CDR1 is MNHEY and CDR2 is SVGAGI. The CDR3 runs 15 residues. Germline trimming cut 5 bases from V and 3 bases from J; bases unmatched to any gene: 6. CDR3 amino acids: CASSQGTSGHYEQYF. CDR3 nucleotides: TGTGCCAGCAGTCAAGGGACTAGCGGACACTACGAGCAGTACTTC.

The V call is TRBV5-5, the J call TRBJ1-2; D is perhaps TRBD1 (5 bases). The CDR3 totals 16 residues. The V and J ends lost 3 bases and 0 bases respectively, with 15 bases between them. Germline values: CDR1 SGHKS, CDR2 YYEKEE (reference sequence). DNA of the CDR3: TGTGCCAGCAGCTCGGGCAGGGCAACTGCTAACTATGGCTACACCTTC. It specifies CASSSGRATANYGYTF.

The V and J genes are TRBV7-6 and TRBJ1-2; possible D gene TRBD1, 6 bases. Trimming took off 8 bases at V and 8 bases at J, with 27 bases between the two ends. The germline V gene encodes CDR1 SGHVS and CDR2 FNYEAQ. CDR3 length: 16 residues. CDR3 coding DNA: TGTGCCAGCTTCCCCCTACGGGGGGCCTCAACGCAGGGCTACACCTTC. Its protein product is CASFPLRGASTQGYTF.

In its sample, this clone was seen a few times. The V and J genes are TRBV19 and TRBJ2-1, with D hard to call. Trimming left V 6 bases short and J 6 bases short, with 15 bases between. CDR3 length: 14 amino acids. Germline assignment: CDR1 LNHDA and CDR2 SQIVND (reference sequence). The CDR3 here is CASSPLVSVNEQFF. The DNA of the CDR3 is TGTGCCAGTAGCCCCCTAGTATCGGTCAATGAGCAGTTCTTC.

This clone was counted a few times. This rearrangement joins TRBV28 to TRBJ2-5; D might be TRBD2 (5 bases). The CDR3 loop spans 13 amino acids. Germline V CDR1 and CDR2: MDHEN, SYDVKM. Trimming shortened V by 8 bases and J by 4 bases, and 14 bases separated the two germline ends. CDR3: CASGDFAGETQYF. CDR3 in DNA: TGTGCCAGCGGCGATTTTGCGGGAGAGACCCAGTACTTC.